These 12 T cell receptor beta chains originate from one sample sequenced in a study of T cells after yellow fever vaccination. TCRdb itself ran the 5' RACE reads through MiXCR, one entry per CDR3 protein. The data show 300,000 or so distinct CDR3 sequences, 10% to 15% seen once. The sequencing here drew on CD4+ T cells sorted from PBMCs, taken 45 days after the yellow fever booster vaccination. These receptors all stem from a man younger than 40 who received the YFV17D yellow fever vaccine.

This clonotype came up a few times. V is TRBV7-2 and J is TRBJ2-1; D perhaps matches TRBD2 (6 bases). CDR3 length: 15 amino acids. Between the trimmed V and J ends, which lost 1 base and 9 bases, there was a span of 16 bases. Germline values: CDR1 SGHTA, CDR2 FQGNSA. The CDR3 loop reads CASSLGAGNFGEQFF. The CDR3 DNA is TGTGCCAGCAGCTTAGGAGCGGGTAACTTCGGTGAGCAGTTCTTC.

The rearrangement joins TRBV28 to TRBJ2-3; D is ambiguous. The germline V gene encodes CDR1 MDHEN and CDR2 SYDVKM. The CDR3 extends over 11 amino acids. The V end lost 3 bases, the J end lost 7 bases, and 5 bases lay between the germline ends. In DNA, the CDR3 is TGTGCCAGCAGTTTTATAAATACGCAGTATTTT. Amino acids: CASSFINTQYF. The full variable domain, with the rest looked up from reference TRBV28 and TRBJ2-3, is DVKVTQSSRYLVKRTGEKVFLECVQDMDHENMFWYRQDPGLGLRLIYFSYDVKMKEKGDIPEGYSVSREKKERFSLILESASTNQTSMYLCASSFINTQYFGPGTRLTVL.

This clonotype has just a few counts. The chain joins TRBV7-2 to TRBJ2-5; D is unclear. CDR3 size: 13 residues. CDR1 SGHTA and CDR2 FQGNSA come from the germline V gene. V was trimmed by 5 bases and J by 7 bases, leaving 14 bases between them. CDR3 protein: CASSVGPSGTQYF. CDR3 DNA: TGTGCCAGCAGCGTAGGGCCATCGGGGACCCAGTACTTC.

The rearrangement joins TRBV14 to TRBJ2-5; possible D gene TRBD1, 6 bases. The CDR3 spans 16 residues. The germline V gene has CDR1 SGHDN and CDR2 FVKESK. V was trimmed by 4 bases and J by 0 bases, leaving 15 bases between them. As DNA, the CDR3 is TGTGCCAGCAGCCGCTCCGGGACATCGTACCAAGAGACCCAGTACTTC. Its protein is CASSRSGTSYQETQYF.

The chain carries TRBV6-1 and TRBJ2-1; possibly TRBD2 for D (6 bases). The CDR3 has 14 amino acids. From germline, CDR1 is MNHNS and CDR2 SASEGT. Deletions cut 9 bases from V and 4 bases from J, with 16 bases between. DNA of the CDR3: TGTGCCAGTAGGCCCCGCGGGAATTACAATGAGCAGTTCTTC. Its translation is CASRPRGNYNEQFF.

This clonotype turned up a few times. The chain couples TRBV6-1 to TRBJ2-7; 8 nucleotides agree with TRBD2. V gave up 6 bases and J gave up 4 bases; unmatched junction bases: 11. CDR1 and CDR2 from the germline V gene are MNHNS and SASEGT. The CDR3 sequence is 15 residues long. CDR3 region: CASRAGDLKRYEQYF. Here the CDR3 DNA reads TGTGCCAGCAGAGCGGGAGACCTCAAGAGGTACGAGCAGTACTTC.

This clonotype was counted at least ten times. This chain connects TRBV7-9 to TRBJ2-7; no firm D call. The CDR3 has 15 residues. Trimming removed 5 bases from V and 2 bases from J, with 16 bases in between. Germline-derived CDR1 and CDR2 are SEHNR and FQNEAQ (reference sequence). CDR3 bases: TGTGCCAGCAGCACCGCGGTGGCCGGACCCTACGAGCAGTACTTC. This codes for CASSTAVAGPYEQYF.

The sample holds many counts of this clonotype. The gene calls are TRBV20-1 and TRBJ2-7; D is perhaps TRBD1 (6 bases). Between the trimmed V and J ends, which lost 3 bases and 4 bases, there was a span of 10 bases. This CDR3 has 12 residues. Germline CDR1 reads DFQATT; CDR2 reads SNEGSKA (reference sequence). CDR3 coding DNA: TGCAGTGCTAGGGGTCAGGGGTACGAGCAGTACTTC. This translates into CSARGQGYEQYF.

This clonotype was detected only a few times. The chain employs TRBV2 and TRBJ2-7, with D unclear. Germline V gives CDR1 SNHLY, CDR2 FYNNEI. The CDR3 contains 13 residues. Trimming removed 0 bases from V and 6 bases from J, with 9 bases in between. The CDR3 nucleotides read TGTGCCAGCAGTGAAGCGGAAGGTTTCGAGCAGTACTTC. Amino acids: CASSEAEGFEQYF.

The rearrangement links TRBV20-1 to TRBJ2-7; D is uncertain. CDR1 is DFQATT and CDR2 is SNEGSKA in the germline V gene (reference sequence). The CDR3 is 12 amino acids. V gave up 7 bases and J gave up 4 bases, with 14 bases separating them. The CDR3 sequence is CSVLRSRYEQYF. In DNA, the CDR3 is TGCAGTGTCCTCCGGTCGCGTTACGAGCAGTACTTC.

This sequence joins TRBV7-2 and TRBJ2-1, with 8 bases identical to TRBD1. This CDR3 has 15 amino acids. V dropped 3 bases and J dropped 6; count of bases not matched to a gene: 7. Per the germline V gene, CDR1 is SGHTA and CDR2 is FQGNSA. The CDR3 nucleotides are TGTGCCAGCAGCTTCCGGACAGGGCGTAGCAATGAGCAGTTCTTC. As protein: CASSFRTGRSNEQFF. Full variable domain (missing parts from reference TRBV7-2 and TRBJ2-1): GAGVSQSPSNKVTEKGKDVELRCDPISGHTALYWYRQSLGQGLEFLIYFQGNSAPDKSGLPSDRFSAERTGGSVSTLTIQRTQQEDSAVYLCASSFRTGRSNEQFFGPGTRLTVL.

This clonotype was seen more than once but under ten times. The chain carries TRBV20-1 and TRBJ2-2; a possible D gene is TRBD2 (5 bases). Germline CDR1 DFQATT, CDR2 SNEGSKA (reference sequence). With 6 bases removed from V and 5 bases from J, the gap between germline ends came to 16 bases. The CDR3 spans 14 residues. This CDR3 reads CSARPPGGTGELFF. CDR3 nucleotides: TGCAGTGCACGACCCCCCGGAGGAACCGGGGAGCTGTTTTTT.